These 3 T cell receptor beta chains were sequenced from one sample in a study of T-cell reconstitution after alpha-beta-depleted transplantation in children (TCRdb year 2016). Library prep was done by PCR. Sequenced using an Illumina HiSeq 2500. TCR library preparation used molecular barcoding, with unique molecular identifiers applied to normalize quantification of the TCRbeta repertoire. Through fastp at Q25 and MiXCR, TCRdb rebuilt clones from the public reads, retaining in-frame beta chains. Rows are unified per CDR3 protein, each entry keeping the most common DNA and genes. Here the sample has about 370,000 distinct CDR3 sequences; roughly 22% occur a single time. 3.8% of the sample belongs to the ten largest clones. The sample consisted of PBMCs from the stem cell graft donor, taken from the stem cell graft. These receptors were collected from a human donor who donated a stem cell graft to a child with acute myeloid leukemia.

The sample holds many counts of this clonotype. CDR3 in amino acids: CASSFRDSSTDTQYF. The DNA for the CDR3 is TGTGCCAGCAGCTTCCGGGACAGCTCCACAGATACGCAGTATTTT. The chain carries TRBV7-6 and TRBJ2-3; the match to TRBD1 covers 7 bases. Germline V gives CDR1 SGHVS, CDR2 FNYEAQ. This CDR3 is 15 amino acids long. J was trimmed by 2 bases and V by 3 bases; bases with no gene match: 5.

In this sample, this clonotype turned up many times. The V call is TRBV20-1, the J call TRBJ2-6, with 11 bases fitting TRBD1. This CDR3 region has 17 residues. The germline CDR1 and CDR2 sequences are DFQATT and SNEGSKA (reference sequence). With 2 bases clipped from V and 0 bases from J, the junction kept 3 bases outside the gene matches. The CDR3 DNA follows: TGCAGTGCTAGAAGGGGGACAGGGGGCTCTGGGGCCAACGTCCTGACTTTC. This encodes CSARRGTGGSGANVLTF.

This clonotype was seen more than once but under ten times. The rearrangement joins TRBV28 to TRBJ2-5; 7 bases agree with TRBD1. There are 15 residues in the CDR3. V lost 5 bases to trimming and J lost 5 bases; unmatched junction nucleotides: 11. Germline CDR1 is MDHEN and CDR2 is SYDVKM. Written as DNA, the CDR3 is TGTGCCAGCAGTCAGCGACAGGGTGCCGGGGAGACCCAGTACTTC. Its protein is CASSQRQGAGETQYF.